The 3 T cell receptor beta chains below were found in one sample sequenced in a study of blood T cell repertoires in COVID-19. Only in-frame clones appear in the TCRdb table, and some are missing; sequencing was by immunoSEQ multiplex PCR. The sample carries approximately 150,000 clones, more than 65% recorded once. The sequenced sample consisted of peripheral blood. Receptors originate from a man between 65 and 80 years old with active or convalescent COVID-19.

The V and J genes are TRBV6-5 and TRBJ1-1; D is uncertain. Germline V gives CDR1 MNHEY, CDR2 SVGAGI. The CDR3 is 13 amino acids. Trimming left V 8 bases short and J 3 bases short, with 13 bases between. The CDR3 DNA follows: TGTGCCAGCGGGAGTCGGAGGGACACTGAAGCTTTCTTT. This codes for CASGSRRDTEAFF.

The chain joins TRBV28 to TRBJ2-1, with a weak D call TRBD2 (6 bases). The germline gives CDR1 MDHEN, CDR2 SYDVKM. V was shortened by 8 bases and J by 0 bases, with 23 bases between the two germline ends. This CDR3 is 18 amino acids long. CDR3 sequence (DNA): TGTGCCAGCTCAGATCCGGGAGAGGAGACCAGCTCCTACAATGAGCAGTTCTTC. It codes for CASSDPGEETSSYNEQFF.

V usage is TRBV5-1 and J usage is TRBJ2-5; D may be TRBD1 (6 bases). V dropped 5 bases and J dropped 4 bases, with 18 bases sitting between them. This CDR3 is built from 15 residues. Germline lookup yields CDR1 SGHRS and CDR2 YFSETQ. This chain's CDR3 is CASRGDKPGRETQYF. In DNA form, the CDR3 reads TGCGCCAGCAGGGGGGACAAACCGGGTCGAGAGACCCAGTACTTC. Complete variable domain (other parts from reference TRBV5-1 and TRBJ2-5): KAGVTQTPRYLIKTRGQQVTLSCSPISGHRSVSWYQQTPGQGLQFLFEYFSETQRNKGNFPGRFSGRQFSNSRSEMNVSTLELGDSALYLCASRGDKPGRETQYFGPGTRLLVL.